Following are 30 T cell receptor beta chains from one sample sequenced in a study of long-term antiretroviral therapy in people with HIV (dated by TCRdb to the early 2020s). The immunoSEQ hsTCRB v3.0 assay was used at survey level resolution to sequence the TRB variable region. The table comes from immuneACCESS by way of TCRdb, which keeps in-frame sequences with V and J called. Part of the clones is missing from these tables; in studies checked, under half for an unresolved V gene and the rest for unknown reasons. This sample holds some 20,000 clones; approximately 78% were observed only once. 6% to 8% of the sample belongs to the ten largest clones. The material sequenced was unsorted PBMCs, taken at the start of antiretroviral therapy, before treatment. All receptors come from a middle-aged woman with HIV.

This sequence joins TRBV27 and TRBJ2-3; the D is unclear. The CDR3 runs to 14 residues. Trimming removed 4 bases at V and 1 base at J, with 9 bases between. Germline V gene lookup returns CDR1 MNHEY and CDR2 SMNVEV (reference sequence). The CDR3 DNA follows: TGTGCCAGCAGTTCCCTTCTCCGCACAGATACGCAGTATTTT. It specifies CASSSLLRTDTQYF.

This sequence joins TRBV7-2 and TRBJ1-2; D gene uncertain. The germline V and J ends were trimmed by 1 base and 5 bases, with 11 bases remaining between them. Germline V gene lookup returns CDR1 SGHTA and CDR2 FQGNSA. CDR3 length: 14 amino acids. The CDR3 reads CASSLVAALYGYTF. The DNA for the CDR3 is TGTGCCAGCAGCTTAGTAGCAGCCCTTTATGGCTACACCTTC.

The CDR3 bases are TGTGCCAGCAGCTTAGTGGCAGGGGCCAGCTCCTACGAGCAGTACTTC. This gives the protein CASSLVAGASSYEQYF. V and J are TRBV11-2 and TRBJ2-7; maybe TRBD1 (6 bases). The CDR3 is 16 amino acids. Between the trimmed V and J ends, which lost 1 base and 0 bases, there was a span of 13 bases. Per germline, CDR1 SGHAT and CDR2 FQNNGV.

This chain connects TRBV7-8 to TRBJ2-3, with D uncertain. Trimming pared 2 bases from V and 3 bases from J, leaving 3 bases between. CDR3 length equals 12 residues. CDR1 SGHVS and CDR2 FQNEAQ come from the germline V gene. The CDR3 DNA reads as TGTGCCAGCAGCTTAAAGACAGATACGCAGTATTTT. It is translated as CASSLKTDTQYF.

The chain links TRBV7-6 to TRBJ1-3, with no clear D. V was trimmed by 5 bases and J by 4 bases, leaving 18 bases between them. The germline CDR1 and CDR2 sequences are SGHVS and FNYEAQ. The CDR3 has 16 residues. As DNA, the CDR3 is TGTGCCAGCAGCCCATACCCGGACGATAGGGGAAACACCATATATTTT. This translates into CASSPYPDDRGNTIYF.

In this sample, this clone turned up a few times. The gene calls are TRBV7-6 and TRBJ2-7, with D possibly being TRBD2 (5 bases). This CDR3 has 14 residues. Trimming cost V 5 bases and J 2 bases, with 13 bases left between them. CDR1 is SGHVS, CDR2 FNYEAQ, per germline. The CDR3 bases are TGTGCCAGCAGCACGGCCGGGATTACCTACGAGCAGTACTTC. Its translation is CASSTAGITYEQYF.

This sequence joins TRBV29-1 and TRBJ2-3; 7 bases are a match to TRBD1. Germline V gene sequence: CDR1 SQVTM, CDR2 ANQGSEA. This CDR3 has 15 amino acids. Germline trimming cut 5 bases from V and 1 base from J; bases unmatched to any gene: 9. DNA of the CDR3: TGCAGCGTTCAAGGGGGCCCGCAGGGCACAGATACGCAGTATTTT. Its protein product is CSVQGGPQGTDTQYF.

The chain carries TRBV6-1 and TRBJ1-1, with D possibly TRBD1 on 5 matching bases. This CDR3 has 14 residues. Germline CDR1 and CDR2: MNHNS and SASEGT. The V end lost 1 base, the J end lost 5 bases, and 11 bases lay between the germline ends. The CDR3 DNA is TGTGCCAGCAGTGAAGGAGGGGAGAGGACTGAAGCTTTCTTT. Protein: CASSEGGERTEAFF.

This clone was detected only a few times. V is TRBV19 and J is TRBJ2-7; the D gene could be TRBD1 or TRBD2 (5 bases each). The CDR3 consists of 13 residues. The ends were cut back, 8 bases at V and 1 base at J, with 12 bases in the middle. Germline assignment: CDR1 LNHDA and CDR2 SQIVND (reference sequence). The CDR3 sequence is CASARGESYEQYF. The CDR3 bases are TGTGCCAGTGCTAGGGGAGAATCCTACGAGCAGTACTTC.

V and J are TRBV6-1 and TRBJ1-4; D gene ambiguous. In germline, CDR1 is MNHNS, CDR2 SASEGT. The CDR3 runs 17 residues. The V gene lost 0 bases and the J gene lost 7 bases, with 18 bases spanning the gap. DNA of the CDR3: TGTGCCAGCAGTGAAGCGCTTATGTGGGGATCGAGTGAAAAACTGTTTTTT. This codes for CASSEALMWGSSEKLFF.

The count of this clone is one. The chain uses TRBV7-2 and TRBJ2-5; 9 bases map to TRBD1. The CDR3 loop spans 15 amino acids. The J segment lost 1 base and the V segment lost 1 base, leaving 1 base of the junction unmatched. Germline loops: CDR1 SGHTA, CDR2 FQGNSA. CDR3 region: CASSLGDRVQETQYF. The CDR3 DNA reads TGTGCCAGCAGCTTAGGGGACAGGGTCCAAGAGACCCAGTACTTC.

The CDR3 is CASSSPAGGALYEQYF. The CDR3 nucleotides read TGTGCCAGCAGTTCCCCCGCAGGGGGGGCCCTCTACGAGCAGTACTTC. The chain couples TRBV28 to TRBJ2-7; D might be TRBD1 or TRBD2, each matching 7 bases. The CDR3 sequence is 16 residues long. Trimming left V 4 bases short and J 3 bases short, with 19 bases between. CDR1 and CDR2 (germline): MDHEN, SYDVKM.

As for this clone: The junction departs from germline at one end; a sequencing error may be responsible. The V call is TRBV11-2, the J call TRBJ1-1; D uncertain. This CDR3 comprises 12 residues. Germline V CDR1 and CDR2: SGHAT, FQNNGV. CDR3 in amino acids: CASREVNSEAFF. The CDR3 coding sequence is TGTGCCAGCAGGGAGGTTAACAGTGAAGCTTTCTTT.

The chain links TRBV5-5 to TRBJ1-1; no clear D. This CDR3 contains 17 residues. Trimming shortened V by 0 bases and J by 0 bases, and 15 bases separated the two germline ends. Per germline, CDR1 SGHKS and CDR2 YYEKEE (reference sequence). The CDR3, as DNA: TGTGCCAGCAGCTTGGAGTCTGCGAGATCTTTGAACACTGAAGCTTTCTTT. It translates to CASSLESARSLNTEAFF.

With respect to this clone: Compared with germline, one end of the junction differs, possibly owing to a read error. The CDR3 DNA follows: TGTGCTAGCAGCGTAGAGGGGCGCTACGGCTATGGCTACACCTTC. Its protein product is CASSVEGRYGYGYTF. The chain joins TRBV9 to TRBJ1-2, with a tentative D call TRBD1 (5 bases). Looked up from germline, CDR1 is SGDLS and CDR2 is YYNGEE. This CDR3 contains 15 residues.

Here the CDR3 DNA reads TGTGCCTGGAGTGTTACAGGGTTCTTCAGTGAAGCTTTCTTT. This sequence encodes CAWSVTGFFSEAFF. V and J are TRBV30 and TRBJ1-1; tentatively, D is TRBD1 (6 bases). Looked up from germline, CDR1 is GTSNPN and CDR2 is SVGIG (reference sequence). CDR3 length: 14 residues. Trimming stripped 0 bases from V and 7 bases from J, with 15 bases between.

Only a few counts were recorded for this clone. This chain connects TRBV5-1 to TRBJ2-7, with 9 nucleotides matching TRBD1. The germline gives CDR1 SGHRS, CDR2 YFSETQ. This CDR3 has 14 amino acids. Trimming cost V 4 bases and J 3 bases; bases outside gene matches: 5. For the CDR3, the DNA is TGCGCCAGCAGCGACCCGGACAGGGGCTACGAGCAGTACTTC. Encoded protein: CASSDPDRGYEQYF.

This chain joins TRBV5-8 and TRBJ2-4; D might be TRBD1 (5 bases). Germline V lookup: CDR1 SGHTS, CDR2 YDEGEE. Trimming cost V 0 bases and J 0 bases, with 10 bases left between them. This CDR3 is 16 amino acids long. The CDR3 is CASSLGGSIAKNIQYF. In nucleotides, the CDR3 is TGTGCCAGCAGCTTGGGGGGCAGCATAGCCAAAAACATTCAGTACTTC.

The rearrangement uses TRBV7-9 and TRBJ1-3; no reliable D call. In germline, CDR1 is SEHNR, CDR2 FQNEAQ (reference sequence). Trimming removed 0 bases from V and 3 bases from J, with 9 bases in between. This CDR3 spans 15 amino acids. CDR3 in DNA: TGTGCCAGCAGCTTAGCTCTGCCATTTGGAAACACCATATATTTT. It translates to CASSLALPFGNTIYF.

V is TRBV4-2 and J is TRBJ2-5; TRBD2 agrees at 8 bases. The CDR3 runs 17 residues. J gave up 5 bases and V 1 base, and 12 bases lay outside the gene matches. Per the germline V gene, CDR1 is LGHNA and CDR2 is YNFKEQ. The CDR3 DNA is TGTGCCAGCAGCCAAGGGGACGGGGGGGCCGTCAAGGAGACCCAGTACTTC. Amino acids: CASSQGDGGAVKETQYF.

Sample share makes this clone medium-sized. This chain uses TRBV10-3 with TRBJ2-7; 10 bases fit TRBD1. Trimming took 8 bases from V and 7 from J; bases not matched to a gene: 14. The length of the CDR3 is 15 residues. Per germline, CDR1 ENHRY and CDR2 SYGVKD. CDR3 amino acids: CAIGNRDRGFEEQYF. CDR3 coding DNA: TGTGCCATCGGTAACCGGGACAGGGGTTTCGAGGAGCAGTACTTC.

V usage is TRBV9 and J usage is TRBJ1-3; D might be TRBD1 (5 bases). This CDR3 contains 15 residues. Per the germline V gene, CDR1 is SGDLS and CDR2 is YYNGEE. The V end lost 1 base, the J end lost 0 bases, and 8 bases lay between the germline ends. In DNA, the CDR3 is TGTGCCAGCAGCGTAAGAGGGGACTCTGGAAACACCATATATTTT. Its protein is CASSVRGDSGNTIYF.

The chain has TRBV7-9 and TRBJ2-1; the D is unclear. V dropped 5 bases and J dropped 5 bases, with 7 bases sitting between them. The germline gives CDR1 SEHNR, CDR2 FQNEAQ (reference sequence). The CDR3 totals 12 residues. CDR3 region: CASSPENNEQFF. The CDR3 DNA reads as TGTGCCAGCAGCCCGGAGAACAATGAGCAGTTCTTC.

For the CDR3, the DNA is TGTGCCAGCAGTTTATCTCCTTTCGGCACTGAAGCTTTCTTT. This encodes CASSLSPFGTEAFF. The V and J genes are TRBV27 and TRBJ1-1, with D uncertain. Germline V lookup: CDR1 MNHEY, CDR2 SMNVEV (reference sequence). The CDR3 is 14 residues long. Trimming removed 0 bases from V and 4 bases from J, with 9 bases in between.

The V and J genes are TRBV14 and TRBJ2-2, with D maybe TRBD2 (5 bases). The CDR3 is 14 residues long. The V gene lost 1 base and the J gene lost 4 bases, with 7 bases spanning the gap. Germline assignment: CDR1 SGHDN and CDR2 FVKESK. The CDR3 nucleotides are TGTGCCAGCAGCCAAGTTCGGGGCACCGGGGAGCTGTTTTTT. It encodes CASSQVRGTGELFF.

The CDR3, as DNA: TGTGCCAGCAGACCACGAGGGGGGCCCTCTCCCTACAATGAGCAGTTCTTC. Protein sequence: CASRPRGGPSPYNEQFF. This sequence joins TRBV7-2 and TRBJ2-1, with D possibly called TRBD1 or TRBD2 (6 bases each). The CDR3 loop spans 17 amino acids. The germline V gene has CDR1 SGHTA and CDR2 FQGNSA. Trimming took 6 bases from V and 2 from J, leaving 20 bases between them.

V usage is TRBV4-1 and J usage is TRBJ1-2; a weak D match, TRBD1 (5 bases). Trimming removed 0 bases at V and 3 bases at J, with 8 bases between. This CDR3 comprises 14 residues. Germline loops: CDR1 MGHRA, CDR2 YSYEKL. CDR3 amino acids: CASSQEGADYGYTF. The CDR3 coding sequence is TGCGCCAGCAGCCAAGAAGGGGCGGACTATGGCTACACCTTC.

This rearrangement joins TRBV28 to TRBJ2-3; 9 bases agree with TRBD1. V was pared by 6 bases and J by 4 bases, with 5 bases of the junction left unmatched. The CDR3 contains 14 residues. Germline CDR1 reads MDHEN; CDR2 reads SYDVKM. Here the CDR3 reads CASRDRTGADTQYF. DNA for the CDR3: TGTGCCAGCAGAGACAGGACAGGGGCAGATACGCAGTATTTT.

This clone turned up a few times. The chain recombines TRBV9 with TRBJ1-6; weak D call: TRBD1 (5 bases). The CDR3 runs 16 residues. V lost 4 bases, J lost 6 bases, and 17 bases lay in between. The V gene's germline CDR1 is SGDLS and CDR2 YYNGEE. The CDR3 protein is CASSSWYGTSNSPLHF. CDR3 coding DNA: TGTGCCAGCAGCTCCTGGTATGGGACGTCTAATTCACCCCTCCACTTT.

The V and J genes are TRBV6-5 and TRBJ1-2; D gene unclear. The ends were cut back, 6 bases at V and 6 bases at J, with 5 bases in the middle. CDR1 is MNHEY and CDR2 is SVGAGI in the germline V gene. This CDR3 is 10 amino acids long. The CDR3 spells CASRADGYTF. DNA of the CDR3: TGTGCCAGCAGAGCGGATGGCTACACCTTC.